These 18 T cell receptor beta chains came from one sample sequenced in a study of cytomegalovirus exposure and HLA in healthy donors. It was with 60 Vbeta and 13 Jbeta primers that the PCR ran. Data came from immunoSEQ multiplex PCR; TCRdb stores just in-frame clones and leaves some out. The table shows 150,000 to 200,000 clones, with roughly 80% occurring only once. The sequenced material came from PBMCs. All receptors derive from a female donor in good health and CMV-seronegative.

V usage is TRBV14 and J usage is TRBJ1-3; D gene ambiguous. Germline V CDR1 and CDR2: SGHDN, FVKESK. Deletions cut 0 bases from V and 0 bases from J, with 12 bases between. CDR3 length: 17 residues. Written as DNA, the CDR3 is TGTGCCAGCAGCCAAGAAAATGAACTGTCCTCTGGAAACACCATATATTTT. It codes for CASSQENELSSGNTIYF. The whole variable domain, filled in from reference TRBV14 and TRBJ1-3, reads EAGVTQFPSHSVIEKGQTVTLRCDPISGHDNLYWYRRVMGKEIKFLLHFVKESKQDESGMPNNRFLAERTGGTYSTLKVQPAELEDSGVYFCASSQENELSSGNTIYFGEGSWLTVV.

The table lists this clone with a count of one. The chain carries TRBV6-5 and TRBJ1-1; TRBD1 might be the D (5 bases). The CDR3 consists of 16 residues. Per germline, CDR1 MNHEY and CDR2 SVGAGI. Trimming took 2 bases from V and 2 from J, leaving 15 bases between them. The CDR3 is CASSYPPRGINTEAFF. CDR3 DNA: TGTGCCAGCAGTTACCCGCCCCGGGGGATAAACACTGAAGCTTTCTTT.

CDR3 in DNA: TGCGCCAGCAGCCGGACGGGACAGGGTTATAATTCACCCCTCCACTTT. Amino acids: CASSRTGQGYNSPLHF. V usage is TRBV4-3 and J usage is TRBJ1-6, with 9 bases lining up with TRBD1. V lost 4 bases, J lost 4 bases, and 5 bases stayed unmatched. Germline-derived CDR1 and CDR2 are LGHNA and YSLEER. The CDR3 spans 16 residues.

The rearrangement links TRBV5-1 to TRBJ2-7; 12 nucleotides align to TRBD1. Trimming took 0 bases from V and 3 from J; bases not matched to a gene: 4. This CDR3 spans 16 amino acids. CDR1 is SGHRS and CDR2 is YFSETQ in the germline V gene. The CDR3 nucleotides read TGCGCCAGCAGCTTGGCCGGGACAGGGGGCAGCTACGAGCAGTACTTC. Protein product: CASSLAGTGGSYEQYF. The full variable domain, in which reference TRBV5-1 and TRBJ2-7 provide the parts outside the CDR3, is KAGVTQTPRYLIKTRGQQVTLSCSPISGHRSVSWYQQTPGQGLQFLFEYFSETQRNKGNFPGRFSGRQFSNSRSEMNVSTLELGDSALYLCASSLAGTGGSYEQYFGPGTRLTVT.

Remarks on this clone: One junction end does not reproduce the germline sequence, and a read error may be involved. This chain uses TRBV7-9 with TRBJ2-7; D is perhaps TRBD1 (5 bases). The CDR3 spans 12 residues. Germline assignment: CDR1 SEHNR and CDR2 FQNEAQ (reference sequence). The CDR3 spells CSSSFRVYEQYF. CDR3 sequence (DNA): TGTTCCAGCAGCTTCAGGGTCTACGAGCAGTACTTC.

Only a few counts were recorded for this clone. This rearrangement joins TRBV15 to TRBJ1-6, with 8 nucleotides matching TRBD1. V shed 3 bases and J 9 bases; nucleotides not matched to a gene: 4. The V gene's germline CDR1 is LNHNV and CDR2 YYDKDF (reference sequence). The CDR3 spans 14 residues. The CDR3 protein is CATSRDRVVSPLHF. For the CDR3, the DNA is TGTGCCACCAGCAGGGACAGGGTTGTTTCACCCCTCCACTTT.

The CDR3 spells CASSGGQGAGTEAFF. The CDR3 DNA is TGCGCCAGCAGCGGAGGACAGGGGGCGGGAACTGAAGCTTTCTTT. The J gene is TRBJ1-1, the V gene TRBV5-1; 11 bases map to TRBD1. This CDR3 is built from 15 residues. Germline V gene lookup returns CDR1 SGHRS and CDR2 YFSETQ. J was trimmed by 5 bases and V by 4 bases; bases with no gene match: 7.

In this sample, this clone turned up a few times. The chain is built from TRBV30 and TRBJ1-3, with no clear D. Trimming removed 7 bases at V and 0 bases at J, with 10 bases between. The CDR3 runs 13 residues. The V gene's germline CDR1 is GTSNPN and CDR2 SVGIG (reference sequence). The CDR3 DNA sequence: TGTGCCTTAAACCGCGACTCTGGAAACACCATATATTTT. This sequence encodes CALNRDSGNTIYF.

This clone was detected only once. This sequence joins TRBV6-5 and TRBJ1-5; perhaps TRBD1 as D (5 bases). The germline V and J ends were trimmed by 4 bases and 7 bases, with 14 bases remaining between them. The CDR3 runs 14 residues. Per the germline V gene, CDR1 is MNHEY and CDR2 is SVGAGI. CDR3 residues: CASSFSGNGQPQHF. In DNA form, the CDR3 reads TGTGCCAGCAGTTTTTCAGGGAATGGACAGCCCCAGCATTTT.

CDR3 in DNA: TGTGCCAGCAGCTTAGCCTCGGGAGGCGAGCAGTACTTC. This encodes CASSLASGGEQYF. The genes are TRBV7-6 and TRBJ2-7, with 7 bases fitting TRBD2. In germline, CDR1 is SGHVS, CDR2 FNYEAQ. V shed 0 bases and J 6 bases; nucleotides not matched to a gene: 2. This CDR3 region has 13 residues.

The gene calls are TRBV7-6 and TRBJ2-2, with 8 nucleotides matching TRBD1. Trimming took 2 bases from V and 3 from J; bases not matched to a gene: 2. This CDR3 region has 15 residues. Per germline, CDR1 SGHVS and CDR2 FNYEAQ. The CDR3 spells CASSLLTGDTGELFF. DNA for the CDR3: TGTGCCAGCAGCTTATTGACAGGGGACACCGGGGAGCTGTTTTTT.

The V gene is TRBV27, the J gene TRBJ1-6; possible D gene TRBD1, 6 bases. CDR3 length: 13 amino acids. Germline V lookup: CDR1 MNHEY, CDR2 SMNVEV (reference sequence). Trimming left V 6 bases short and J 13 bases short, with 16 bases between. CDR3 DNA: TGTGCCAGCAGGGCTACAGGGATTGGGCCCCTCCACTTT. This gives the protein CASRATGIGPLHF.

This chain links TRBV27 with TRBJ2-7; a possible D gene is TRBD2 (6 bases). Germline CDR1 is MNHEY and CDR2 is SMNVEV (reference sequence). The CDR3 length is 11 residues. Deletions cut 9 bases from V and 6 bases from J, with 12 bases between. Here the CDR3 reads CASQGGSEQYF. CDR3 sequence (DNA): TGTGCCAGTCAGGGAGGTAGCGAGCAGTACTTC.

The gene calls are TRBV19 and TRBJ1-1; D is possibly TRBD1 (6 bases). Germline loops: CDR1 LNHDA, CDR2 SQIVND (reference sequence). Trimming took 4 bases from V and 1 from J, leaving 10 bases between them. The CDR3 runs to 14 residues. The CDR3 spells CASSNPRGNTEAFF. In DNA, the CDR3 is TGTGCCAGTAGTAATCCCAGGGGGAACACTGAAGCTTTCTTT.

This clone occurred once. This chain uses TRBV6-1 with TRBJ2-7, with 11 positions matching TRBD2. The germline gives CDR1 MNHNS, CDR2 SASEGT. V shed 4 bases, J shed 3 bases, and the junction held 5 bases outside the gene matches. The CDR3 spans 15 residues. CDR3 sequence (DNA): TGTGCCAGCAGTGTTACCGGGACTAGCGGCTACGAGCAGTACTTC. Its translation: CASSVTGTSGYEQYF.

The genes are TRBV4-2 and TRBJ1-2, with TRBD1 matching over 7 bases. V shed 3 bases and J 0 bases; nucleotides not matched to a gene: 7. This CDR3 region has 16 residues. Germline lookup yields CDR1 LGHNA and CDR2 YNFKEQ. CDR3 residues: CASSQRDSSSNYGYTF. CDR3 sequence (DNA): TGTGCCAGCAGCCAGCGGGACAGCTCATCTAACTATGGCTACACCTTC.

The chain links TRBV5-1 to TRBJ2-7; 15 positions match TRBD2. Unmatched junction bases numbered 18, after V lost 0 bases and J lost 2 bases. The CDR3 contains 22 residues. CDR1 SGHRS and CDR2 YFSETQ come from the germline V gene. CDR3 coding DNA: TGCGCCAGCAGCTTGGCCGGGTCTCTGGCGACGGGACTAGCGGGAGGCACCTACGAGCAGTACTTC. This translates into CASSLAGSLATGLAGGTYEQYF.

Points on this clone: Compared with germline, one end of the junction differs, possibly owing to a read error. The chain couples TRBV7-9 to TRBJ1-2; the D gene is possibly TRBD1 (5 bases). The CDR3 spans 12 residues. In germline, CDR1 is SEHNR, CDR2 FQNEAQ (reference sequence). This chain's CDR3 is CSSSTDSYGYTF. CDR3 nucleotide sequence: TGTTCCAGCAGCACCGACAGCTATGGCTACACCTTC.